This T cell receptor (beta chain) was identified during a study of T cell repertoires in cytomegalovirus infection. Study details: The public TCR beta signatures pointed to both CMV infection and matching HLA type.

MiXCR, run by TCRdb on the reads, gives a single entry per CDR3 protein. This sample yields about 130,000 distinct CDR3 sequences, of which about 31% are seen a single time; roughly 58% belongs to the top ten. Germline V gives CDR1 SGHTA, CDR2 FQGNSA. With 7 bases clipped from V and 4 bases from J, the junction kept 3 bases outside the gene matches. The CDR3 is 14 residues long. Study observations and caveats: Dominating the ex vivo response were HLA-C-restricted CMV-specific TCR beta clonotypes.

This clonotype appeared many times. Its antigen remains unidentified. The starting material was CD8+ T cells from cultured PBMCs, obtained from culture after CMV antigen stimulation. The V call is TRBV7-2, the J call TRBJ2-3; TRBD2 matches 12 bases. This clonotype was obtained from a human donor in good health (CMV status not recorded). Some clones in this sample may be carry-over from other donors' samples. The CDR3 DNA sequence: TGTGCCAGCACCCGGACTAGCGGGGCAGATACGCAGTATTTT. Its translation: CASTRTSGADTQYF.